This TCR beta chain was captured by sequencing in a study of glioma-infiltrating T cells after dendritic cell vaccination. Time point given: after dendritic cell vaccination, including at tumor progression/relapse. Assay used: immunoSEQ multiplex PCR; TCRdb lists only in-frame clones, some missing. Among more than 95,000 clones listed, around 80% were seen once. The source material was blood, sampled after dendritic cell vaccination. The source is a human donor with glioblastoma.

CDR3 coding DNA: TGTGCCAGCTCACCTTCGACTAGTAGGGGTAGCACAGATACGCAGTATTTT. Translated, it gives CASSPSTSRGSTDTQYF. The rearrangement links TRBV18 to TRBJ2-3, with D maybe TRBD2 (6 bases). CDR3 length: 17 amino acids. Germline CDR1 is KGHSH and CDR2 is LQKENI. Between the trimmed V and J ends, which lost 3 bases and 0 bases, there was a span of 16 bases.